The 10 T cell receptor beta chains given below trace back to one sample, sequenced in a study of shared clonotypes between healthy human individuals. Profiled with immunoSEQ multiplex PCR; TCRdb holds only in-frame clones, not every one. The repertoire has 850,000 to 1,200,000 clones, roughly 80% of them found once; the top ten carry about 1.4%. The sample was memory CD4+ T cells sorted from blood. The sample's subset: CD45RA-negative fraction. The receptors shown here come from a man younger than 35 in good health.

This clone was seen at least ten times. The V and J genes are TRBV19 and TRBJ1-5, with D perhaps TRBD1 (6 bases). Germline assignment: CDR1 LNHDA and CDR2 SQIVND (reference sequence). This CDR3 is 14 amino acids long. V lost 1 base and J 7 bases, leaving 11 bases between the germline ends. The CDR3 protein is CASSIGSRGQPQHF. The CDR3 coding sequence is TGTGCCAGTAGTATAGGGAGCAGGGGACAGCCCCAGCATTTT.

V usage is TRBV18 and J usage is TRBJ1-5; the D gene is possibly TRBD1 (5 bases). Germline V CDR1 and CDR2: KGHSH, LQKENI. V was shortened by 5 bases and J by 4 bases, with 15 bases between the two germline ends. The CDR3 spans 15 residues. The CDR3 nucleotides are TGTGCCAGCTCAGGTTCAGTTGGGGGTAATCAGCCCCAGCATTTT. It is translated as CASSGSVGGNQPQHF.

In this sample, this clone turned up a few times. This chain links TRBV18 with TRBJ2-7, with D possibly being TRBD1 (6 bases). V gave up 3 bases and J gave up 7 bases, with 19 bases separating them. Germline CDR1 and CDR2: KGHSH and LQKENI. There are 15 residues in the CDR3. The CDR3 loop is CASSPGQTSYGEQYF. The DNA for the CDR3 is TGTGCCAGCTCACCCGGACAGACCTCCTATGGGGAGCAGTACTTC.

The chain joins TRBV4-1 to TRBJ1-5; 10 nucleotides align to TRBD1. CDR1 is MGHRA, CDR2 YSYEKL, per germline. The CDR3 totals 18 residues. V lost 4 bases and J lost 0; bases outside the gene matches: 9. Written as DNA, the CDR3 is TGCGCCAGCAGCCTTTATGGACAGGGGGAATCTAGCAATCAGCCCCAGCATTTT. Translated: CASSLYGQGESSNQPQHF.

The gene calls are TRBV28 and TRBJ2-1; TRBD2 aligns across 8 bases. The CDR3 has 16 residues. With 4 bases clipped from V and 6 bases from J, the junction kept 11 bases outside the gene matches. CDR1 is MDHEN, CDR2 SYDVKM, per germline. CDR3 residues: CASSWMGGGLINEQFF. CDR3 in DNA: TGTGCCAGCAGTTGGATGGGCGGGGGGTTAATCAATGAGCAGTTCTTC.

The CDR3 DNA reads TGTGCCTCACGACTAGCGGGAGGGACCGGGGAGCTGTTTTTT. This gives the protein CASRLAGGTGELFF. V gene TRBV7-6 combines with J gene TRBJ2-2; 14 nucleotides match TRBD2. V lost 11 bases, J lost 5 bases, and 4 bases stayed unmatched. There are 14 residues in the CDR3. CDR1 and CDR2 (germline): SGHVS, FNYEAQ.

The rearrangement links TRBV6-1 to TRBJ2-7, with D perhaps matching TRBD1 (6 bases). Germline-derived CDR1 and CDR2 are MNHNS and SASEGT. The CDR3 has 12 residues. Trimming stripped 2 bases from V and 6 bases from J, with 8 bases between. In nucleotides, the CDR3 is TGTGCCAGCAGTGAATCAGGGGTCGAGCAGTACTTC. It is translated as CASSESGVEQYF.

This chain uses TRBV5-1 with TRBJ2-7; TRBD1 might be the D (6 bases). The CDR3 is made up of 13 amino acids. Germline V gene lookup returns CDR1 SGHRS and CDR2 YFSETQ. Trimming pared 2 bases from V and 6 bases from J, leaving 12 bases between. The CDR3 sequence: CASSFSGDIEQYF. CDR3 nucleotides: TGCGCCAGCAGCTTTTCAGGGGATATCGAGCAGTACTTC.

This clone was counted only a few times. This rearrangement joins TRBV5-1 to TRBJ2-1; 8 nucleotides match TRBD2. J was trimmed by 8 bases and V by 0 bases; bases with no gene match: 13. Germline V gene sequence: CDR1 SGHRS, CDR2 YFSETQ. This CDR3 has 17 residues. The CDR3 DNA follows: TGCGCCAGCAGCTTGGAAAGAAGCGGGAGTATTGGAGATGAGCAGTTCTTC. Translated, it gives CASSLERSGSIGDEQFF.

This clone was counted a few times. The rearrangement links TRBV28 to TRBJ1-5; a possible D gene is TRBD1 (6 bases). CDR1 and CDR2 (germline): MDHEN, SYDVKM. The ends were cut back, 5 bases at V and 3 bases at J, with 11 bases in the middle. The CDR3 is 14 amino acids. DNA for the CDR3: TGTGCCAGCAGTCTCGGACAGACCAATCAGCCCCAGCATTTT. Its translation: CASSLGQTNQPQHF.